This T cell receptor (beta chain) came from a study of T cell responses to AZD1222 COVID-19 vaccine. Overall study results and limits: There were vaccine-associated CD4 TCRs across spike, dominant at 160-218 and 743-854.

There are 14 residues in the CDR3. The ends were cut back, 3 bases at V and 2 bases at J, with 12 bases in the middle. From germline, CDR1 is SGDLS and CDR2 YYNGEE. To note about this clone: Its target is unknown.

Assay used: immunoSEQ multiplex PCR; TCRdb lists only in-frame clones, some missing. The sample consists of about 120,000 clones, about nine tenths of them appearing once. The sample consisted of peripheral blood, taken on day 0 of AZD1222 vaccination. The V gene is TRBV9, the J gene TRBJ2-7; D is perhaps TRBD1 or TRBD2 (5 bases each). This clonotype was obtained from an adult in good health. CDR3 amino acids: CASSGRDGTYEQYF. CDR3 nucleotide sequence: TGTGCCAGCAGCGGCCGGGACGGTACCTACGAGCAGTACTTC.